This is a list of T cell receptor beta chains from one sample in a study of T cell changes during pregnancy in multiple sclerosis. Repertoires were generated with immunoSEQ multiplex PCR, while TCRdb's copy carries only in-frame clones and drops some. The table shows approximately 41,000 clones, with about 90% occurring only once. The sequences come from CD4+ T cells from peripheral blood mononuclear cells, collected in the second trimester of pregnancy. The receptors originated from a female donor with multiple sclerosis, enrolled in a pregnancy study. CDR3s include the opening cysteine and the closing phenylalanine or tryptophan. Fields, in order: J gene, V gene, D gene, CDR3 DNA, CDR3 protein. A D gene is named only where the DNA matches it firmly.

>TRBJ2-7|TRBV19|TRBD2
TGTGCCACCCACTTGGACAGCCGACTAGCGGGAAGCCCCTACGAGCAGTACTTC
CATHLDSRLAGSPYEQYF
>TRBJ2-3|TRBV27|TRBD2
TGTGCCAGCAGCTTGACTAGCGGGCACCCTCTCACAGATACGCAGTATTTT
CASSLTSGHPLTDTQYF
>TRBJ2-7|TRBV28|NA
TGTGCCAGCAGTTTTTTAGACTCCGCACCCCCGGAGCAGTACTTC
CASSFLDSAPPEQYF
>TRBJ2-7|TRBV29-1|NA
TGCAGCGGAAGGGTCGGGGAAGGCGAGCAGTACTTC
CSGRVGEGEQYF
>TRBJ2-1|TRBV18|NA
TGTGCCAGCTCACCAGGTAGTTTAATGTACAATGAGCAGTTCTTC
CASSPGSLMYNEQFF
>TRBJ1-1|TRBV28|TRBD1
TGTGCCAGCAGTCCAGCCGGGACAGGGGGCGGTACTGAAGCTTTCTTT
CASSPAGTGGGTEAFF
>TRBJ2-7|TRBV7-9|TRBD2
TGTGCCAGCAGCTTAGGAGCTAGCGGGAGCTCCTACGAGCAGTACTTC
CASSLGASGSSYEQYF
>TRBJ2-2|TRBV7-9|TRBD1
TGTGCCAGCAGCTTCGACAGGGCCACCGGGGAGCTGTTTTTT
CASSFDRATGELFF
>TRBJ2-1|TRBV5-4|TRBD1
TGTGCCAGCAGCTTGGACAGGGGAGATGAGCAGTTCTTC
CASSLDRGDEQFF
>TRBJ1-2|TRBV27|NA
TGTGCCTCCTCATTGGCCCGCGGATCTCCTTTCTATGGCTACACCTTC
CASSLARGSPFYGYTF
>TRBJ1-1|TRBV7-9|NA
TGTGCCAGCAGCTTAAATTTAGGAGCTCCTGAAGCTTTCTTT
CASSLNLGAPEAFF
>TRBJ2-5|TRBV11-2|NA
TGTGCCAGCAGCTTAGGGCCGAGTCCCCCGGAGGCCCAGTACTTC
CASSLGPSPPEAQYF
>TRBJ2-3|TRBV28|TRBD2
TGTGCCAGCAGTGGGATTAGCGGGAGGGATGATACGCAGTATTTT
CASSGISGRDDTQYF
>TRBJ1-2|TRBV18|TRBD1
TGTGCCAGCTCACCCGTCCCGGGACAGGGAGACTATGGCTACACCTTC
CASSPVPGQGDYGYTF
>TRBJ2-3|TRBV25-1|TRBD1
TGTGCCAGCAGTCCCCGGACAGGAGGCACAGATACGCAGTATTTT
CASSPRTGGTDTQYF